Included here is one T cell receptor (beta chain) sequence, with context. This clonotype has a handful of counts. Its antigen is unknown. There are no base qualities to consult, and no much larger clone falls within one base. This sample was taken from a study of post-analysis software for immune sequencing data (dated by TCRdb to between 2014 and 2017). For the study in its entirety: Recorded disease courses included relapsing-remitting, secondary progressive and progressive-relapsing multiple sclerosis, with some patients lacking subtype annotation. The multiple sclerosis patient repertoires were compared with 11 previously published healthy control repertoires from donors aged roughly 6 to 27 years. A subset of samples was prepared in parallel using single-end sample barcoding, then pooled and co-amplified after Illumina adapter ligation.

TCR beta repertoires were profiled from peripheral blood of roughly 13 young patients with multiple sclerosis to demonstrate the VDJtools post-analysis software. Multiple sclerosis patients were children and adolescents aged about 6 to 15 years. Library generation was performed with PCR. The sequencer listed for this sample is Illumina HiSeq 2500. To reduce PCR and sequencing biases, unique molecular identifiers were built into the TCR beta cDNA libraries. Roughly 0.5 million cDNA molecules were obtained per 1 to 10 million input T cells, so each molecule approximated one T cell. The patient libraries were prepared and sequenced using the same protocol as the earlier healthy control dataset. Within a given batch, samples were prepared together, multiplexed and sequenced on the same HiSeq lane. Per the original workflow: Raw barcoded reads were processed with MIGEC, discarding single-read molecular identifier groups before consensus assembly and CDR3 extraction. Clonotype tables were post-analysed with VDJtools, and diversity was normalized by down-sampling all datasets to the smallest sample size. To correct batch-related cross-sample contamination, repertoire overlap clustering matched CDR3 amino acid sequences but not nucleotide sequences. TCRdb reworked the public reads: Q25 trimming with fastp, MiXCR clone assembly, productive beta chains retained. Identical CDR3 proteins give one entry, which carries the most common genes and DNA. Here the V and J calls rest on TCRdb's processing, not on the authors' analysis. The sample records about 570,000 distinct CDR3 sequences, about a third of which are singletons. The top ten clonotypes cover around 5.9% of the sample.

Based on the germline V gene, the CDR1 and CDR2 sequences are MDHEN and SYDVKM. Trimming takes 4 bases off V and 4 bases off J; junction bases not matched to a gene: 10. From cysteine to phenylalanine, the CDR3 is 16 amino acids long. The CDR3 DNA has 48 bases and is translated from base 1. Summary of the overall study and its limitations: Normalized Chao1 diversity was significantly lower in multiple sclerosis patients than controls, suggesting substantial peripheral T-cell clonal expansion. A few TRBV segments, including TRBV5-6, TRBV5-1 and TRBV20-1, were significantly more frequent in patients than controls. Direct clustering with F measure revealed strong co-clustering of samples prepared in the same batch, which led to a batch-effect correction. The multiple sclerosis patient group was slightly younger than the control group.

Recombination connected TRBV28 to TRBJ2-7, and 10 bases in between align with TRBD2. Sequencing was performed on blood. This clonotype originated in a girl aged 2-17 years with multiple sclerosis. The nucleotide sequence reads TGTGCCAGCAGTTCACCCGGGACTAGCGCCGGGTACGAGCAGTACTTC. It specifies CASSSPGTSAGYEQYF.